These T cell receptor beta chains were read from a single sample in a study of T cell changes during pregnancy in multiple sclerosis. Assay used: immunoSEQ multiplex PCR; TCRdb lists only in-frame clones, some missing. The sample holds roughly 50,000 clones; more than 85% are singletons and the top ten take approximately 1%. Here the sequenced sample was peripheral blood, taken after pregnancy. The receptors were sampled from a female donor in good health, enrolled as a control in a pregnancy study. CDR3s include the opening cysteine and the closing phenylalanine or tryptophan. D genes are given only for firm matches. For some rows the clone size is stated as once, few or many, or as a class when expanded; others skip it.

abundance	j_gene	v_gene	d_gene	CDR3nt	CDR3aa
NA	TRBJ1-1	TRBV19	TRBD1	TGTGCCAGTAGGTCTTGGACAGGGAGATTAACTGAAGCTTTCTTT	CASRSWTGRLTEAFF
NA	TRBJ2-5	TRBV27	NA	TGTGCCACCTGGGGAGCGGGCAGACAAGAGACCCAGTACTTC	CATWGAGRQETQYF
NA	TRBJ2-1	TRBV7-2	TRBD2	TGTGCCAGCAGCTTAGTGGCGGGAGTGTTCAATGAGCAGTTCTTC	CASSLVAGVFNEQFF
NA	TRBJ1-3	TRBV6-5	NA	TGTGCCAGCAGTCCCGGGGGCTCTGGAAACACCATATATTTT	CASSPGGSGNTIYF
NA	TRBJ1-6	TRBV28	NA	TGTGCCAGCAGTTTGTGGGGACTAAGCGCCGATAATTCACCCCTCCACTTT	CASSLWGLSADNSPLHF
NA	TRBJ1-4	TRBV5-1	TRBD1	TGCGCCAGCAGCTTGAACAGGGGGCAGGAAAAACTGTTTTTT	CASSLNRGQEKLFF
NA	TRBJ1-3	TRBV5-1	NA	TGCGCCAGCAGCTTGGTCACAGAAGGAAACACCATATATTTT	CASSLVTEGNTIYF
NA	TRBJ1-3	TRBV6-5	TRBD1	TGTGCCAGCAGTCCTCGGGACAGGGGACACACCATATATTTT	CASSPRDRGHTIYF
NA	TRBJ1-2	TRBV2	NA	TGTGCCAGCAGATTGACCCAGGGGTATTTTGGCTACACCTTC	CASRLTQGYFGYTF
NA	TRBJ1-2	TRBV7-9	NA	TGTGCCAGCAGCTTAAGGGGAGGTGACTATGGCTACACCTTC	CASSLRGGDYGYTF
NA	TRBJ1-1	TRBV18	NA	TGTGCCAGCTCACCACTAGTGATACAGGATACATACACTGAAGCTTTCTTT	CASSPLVIQDTYTEAFF
NA	TRBJ1-3	TRBV27	NA	TGTGCCAGCAGTCGGGGGGGCTCTGGAAACACCATATATTTT	CASSRGGSGNTIYF
once	TRBJ1-1	TRBV7-2	TRBD1	TGTGCCAGCAGTCAGGGGGCTTACACTGAAGCTTTCTTT	CASSQGAYTEAFF
few	TRBJ1-3	TRBV5-5	TRBD1	TGTGCCAGCAGCAGGGGACAGACTATGGTAAACACCATATATTTT	CASSRGQTMVNTIYF
NA	TRBJ2-7	TRBV7-2	TRBD1	TGTGCCAGCAGCTTACGGAGACAGGGCTACGAGCAGTACTTC	CASSLRRQGYEQYF
NA	TRBJ1-5	TRBV19	TRBD1	TGTGCCAGTAGTACAGGGACAGGGTATGGAGGGAATCAGCCCCAGCATTTT	CASSTGTGYGGNQPQHF
NA	TRBJ1-6	TRBV4-1	TRBD1	TGCGCCAGCAGCCATAACGACAGGGTGAATTCACCCCTCCACTTT	CASSHNDRVNSPLHF
NA	TRBJ2-7	TRBV6-1	NA	TGTGCCAGCAGAGGGGCCCTGAGACAGGACTACGAGCAGTACTTC	CASRGALRQDYEQYF
once	TRBJ2-5	TRBV29-1	TRBD2	TGCAGCGTACGGACTAGCGGGGGTGGAGAGACCCAGTACTTC	CSVRTSGGGETQYF
NA	TRBJ1-5	TRBV7-8	TRBD1	TGTGCCAGCAGCGGACAGGGTTTTCAGCCCCAGCATTTT	CASSGQGFQPQHF
once	TRBJ1-1	TRBV27	NA	TGTGCCAGCAGGGTCGCCGGGAGGGGAGGGACTGAAGCTTTCTTT	CASRVAGRGGTEAFF
NA	TRBJ2-7	TRBV7-2	TRBD1	TGTGCCAGCAGAAGACAGGGGGCTAGAAACTACGAGCAGTACTTC	CASRRQGARNYEQYF
NA	TRBJ1-2	TRBV4-1	TRBD1	TGCGCCAGCAGCCAAGAACCCAAGACAGGGGCTAACTATGGCTACACCTTC	CASSQEPKTGANYGYTF
NA	TRBJ2-3	TRBV6-6	TRBD2	TGTGCCAGCAGGACCGGGACTAGGACAGATACGCAGTATTTT	CASRTGTRTDTQYF
NA	TRBJ2-2	TRBV18	NA	TGTGCCAGCTCACCCGGAGGGACGGGTAACACCGGGGAGCTGTTTTTT	CASSPGGTGNTGELFF
NA	TRBJ2-3	TRBV18	NA	TGTGCCAGCTCACCAGGGGGGTCCCGATCCACAGATACGCAGTATTTT	CASSPGGSRSTDTQYF
NA	TRBJ1-5	TRBV6-1	NA	TGTGCCAGCATTAGGGACATTGGGAATCAGCCCCAGCATTTT	CASIRDIGNQPQHF
NA	TRBJ1-6	TRBV27	NA	TGTGCCAGCAGTTTATTGATTTCGGGGGATAATTCACCCCTCCACTTT	CASSLLISGDNSPLHF
NA	TRBJ1-5	TRBV5-1	NA	TGCGCCAGCAGCCCCCGTGGGGGGGCTCAGCCCCAGCATTTT	CASSPRGGAQPQHF
NA	TRBJ2-7	TRBV5-1	TRBD2	TGCGCCAGCAGCCCCCTGACTAGCGGGGGAACCAGCGAGCAGTACTTC	CASSPLTSGGTSEQYF
NA	TRBJ1-1	TRBV4-1	NA	TGCGCCAGCAGCCATTTGGGGCAGGGGAACACTGAAGCTTTCTTT	CASSHLGQGNTEAFF
NA	TRBJ2-2	TRBV11-2	NA	TGTGCCAGCAGCTTAGGGGGGGGGCTCACCGGGGAGCTGTTTTTT	CASSLGGGLTGELFF
NA	TRBJ1-2	TRBV6-4	NA	TGTGCCAGCAGTGACGCGCCGGGGGGCCCCCTCACTAACTATGGCTACACCTTC	CASSDAPGGPLTNYGYTF
NA	TRBJ2-1	TRBV7-2	TRBD1	TGTGCCAGCAGCTTAGGCCTGGGCGGACAGGGGGCTGAGCAGTTCTTC	CASSLGLGGQGAEQFF
NA	TRBJ1-1	TRBV6-1	NA	TGTGCCAGCTGGACATACCTGAACACTGAAGCTTTCTTT	CASWTYLNTEAFF
NA	TRBJ2-7	TRBV10-3	NA	TGTGCCATCAGTGAGCACAGGCCCTACGAGCAGTACTTC	CAISEHRPYEQYF
NA	TRBJ1-5	TRBV6-4	NA	TGTGCCAGCAGTTACACCGGGGATAGCAATCAGCCCCAGCATTTT	CASSYTGDSNQPQHF
NA	TRBJ2-1	TRBV5-1	NA	TGCGCCAGCAGCTCAGGGGAATTATCCTACAATGAGCAGTTCTTC	CASSSGELSYNEQFF
NA	TRBJ2-7	TRBV7-6	NA	TGTGCCAGCAGCTTAGGCTCCAGGGTAGGTGGCTACGAGCAGTACTTC	CASSLGSRVGGYEQYF
once	TRBJ1-5	TRBV28	NA	TGTGCCAGCAGCGTTGACAGAATTAATCAGCCCCAGCATTTT	CASSVDRINQPQHF
once	TRBJ1-4	TRBV12-5	NA	TGTGCTAGTGGTGGGGCCAGGGCTTCGGAAAAACTGTTTTTT	CASGGARASEKLFF
once	TRBJ2-3	TRBV27	NA	TGTGCCAGCAGCTTGGGGCGACCTAGCACAGATACGCAGTATTTT	CASSLGRPSTDTQYF
NA	TRBJ1-1	TRBV10-2	TRBD1	TGCGCCAGCGTGGGGGGGGGACAGGGAAAAGAAGCTTTCTTT	CASVGGGQGKEAFF
NA	TRBJ2-3	TRBV14	TRBD2	TGTGCCAGCAGCCAAGAGGGCGGGGGACTAGCGGGATCTGGCGCACATCGTGTTACGCAGTATTTT	CASSQEGGGLAGSGAHRVTQYF
NA	TRBJ1-1	TRBV6-5	NA	TGTGCCAGCACTCGGAACACTGAAGCTTTCTTT	CASTRNTEAFF
NA	TRBJ1-4	TRBV28	NA	TGTGCCAGCGGAGTGCAGGGGTTCGGTGCAACTAATGAAAAACTGTTTTTT	CASGVQGFGATNEKLFF
NA	TRBJ1-2	TRBV18	TRBD1	TGTGCCAGCTCACCCGGACAGGGGAGAAACTATGGCTACACCTTC	CASSPGQGRNYGYTF
NA	TRBJ1-1	TRBV28	NA	TGTGCCAGCAGACAGCCAGGGAACACTGAAGCTTTCTTT	CASRQPGNTEAFF
once	TRBJ2-7	TRBV6-1	NA	TGTGCCAGCAGGAAGGCGGGGACCATCTACGAGCAGTACTTC	CASRKAGTIYEQYF
few	TRBJ1-6	TRBV9	TRBD1	TGTGCCAGCAGCGGTGGGGACAGGGGGCGTTCACCCCTCCACTTT	CASSGGDRGRSPLHF
NA	TRBJ2-5	TRBV2	TRBD1	TGTGCCAGCAGCCGGACAGGGGGGTACCAAGAGACCCAGTACTTC	CASSRTGGYQETQYF
NA	TRBJ2-2	TRBV2	NA	TGTGCCAGCATCCCCGGGAGGAACACCGGGGAGCTGTTTTTT	CASIPGRNTGELFF
NA	TRBJ1-3	TRBV7-9	NA	TGTGCCAGCAGCCCACTGATTGCTTCTGGAAACACCATATATTTT	CASSPLIASGNTIYF